Reported below is one T cell receptor (beta chain). As yet, its antigen is unknown. Between the trimmed V and J ends, which lost 8 bases and 5 bases, there was a span of 12 bases. The germline V gene encodes CDR1 KGHSH and CDR2 LQKENI. This CDR3 spans 12 amino acids. This entry belongs to a study of cytomegalovirus exposure and HLA in healthy donors. Overall study findings and caveats: Association of roughly 17,000 TCR beta sequences with HLA alleles was found at 0.05 false discovery rate in a later analysis. In a later analysis, TCR beta V- and J-gene trimming showed a link to a missense DCLRE1C variant. CMV serostatus was the sole immune exposure data available. It was 164 TCR beta chains that were listed as cytomegalovirus-associated.

PCR amplification relied on 60 Vbeta primers (plus 13 Jbeta primers). Sequencing was performed with immunoSEQ multiplex PCR; in TCRdb, only in-frame clones are kept and a portion is missing. The table shows fewer than 150,000 clones, with around 80% occurring only once. The receptor's source is a male donor in good health and CMV-seronegative. The chain combines TRBV18 with TRBJ1-1; TRBD1 is a possible D gene (5 bases). The source material was PBMCs. The CDR3 sequence is CASTVGGTEAFF. The CDR3 DNA sequence: TGTGCCAGCACAGTGGGGGGAACTGAAGCTTTCTTT.